This TCR beta chain was identified during a study of metastatic and nonmetastatic thyroid tumors. Study-level information: The authors compared repertoires across blood and tumor or nodule tissue from malignant and benign thyroid patients. The study, taken as a whole, reports: Malignant thyroid tumors reportedly exceeded benign nodules significantly in TCR beta diversity, with the difference appearing in blood and tumor.

This clone was seen at least ten times. Its antigen is not known. In the study's own analysis: Differences in CDR3 between clinicopathological groups were drawn on to build a classifier intended to discriminate distant-metastatic papillary thyroid cancer patients. TCRdb re-called the PCR reads via MiXCR. The V and J calls and clone size are TCRdb's, not the authors'. The sample includes 35,000 to 55,000 clones, more than 20% of them seen just once. Trimming took 0 bases from V and 0 from J; bases not matched to a gene: 9. The CDR3 contains 19 residues. Looked up from germline, CDR1 is MNHNY and CDR2 is SVGAGI (reference sequence). Nobody among the patients had been given any treatment before thyroid surgery.

Sequenced input: blood. The rearrangement joins TRBV6-6 to TRBJ2-1; 9 bases map to TRBD2. This receptor was obtained from a male donor with papillary thyroid cancer or a benign thyroid nodule (not recorded which). Some clones in this sample may be carry-over from other donors' samples. The CDR3 coding sequence is TGTGCCAGCAGTTACTCGGGTAGCGGGAGTCCGAGCTCCTACAATGAGCAGTTCTTC. As protein: CASSYSGSGSPSSYNEQFF.